The entry below describes one T cell receptor (beta chain). The target of this receptor is not known. The sample comes from a study of monozygotic twins with inflammatory bowel disease (dated by TCRdb to between 2018 and 2020). A note on the overall study: A total of roughly 28 monozygotic twin pairs were included in the full study, comprising nine German pairs (four IBD-concordant, five IBD-discordant) and 19 IBD-discordant Danish pairs. The search for disease-associated traits relied mainly on comparing, within discordant pairs, IBD patients with their genetically identical healthy co-twins. Each individual had, on average, about 151 000 unique TCRalpha sequences and 181 000 unique TCRbeta sequences available for analysis.

From each donor, an approximately 2.5 ml peripheral blood sample was collected into PAXgene tubes and kept at -80 degrees C. Total RNA was isolated from whole blood with the PAXgene blood miRNA kit on an automated QIAcube, without T cell sorting. Peripheral blood from monozygotic twin pairs who were concordant or discordant for inflammatory bowel disease underwent deep TCRalpha and TCRbeta repertoire profiling using unique molecular barcoding. Smoking habits were recorded for all twin pairs, and each individual was classified as a current, former or never smoker. The germline V gene encodes CDR1 LGHDT and CDR2 YNNKEL (reference sequence). The CDR3 goes from the cysteine to the phenylalanine over 14 residues. DNA is not recorded here. Results and caveats for the whole study, not just this receptor: No difference in repertoire similarity was observed between concordant and discordant twins, possibly owing to limited statistical power. Different T cell subtypes could not be distinguished in the analysis. IBD patients shared fewer clonotypes with other individuals than healthy twins did, most markedly in patients showing signs of disease activity. A decrease in TCRbeta repertoire diversity, as measured by inverse Simpson index, was observed in IBD patients compared with their healthy co-twins. The results gave no support for a single strong signal or clonotype linked to IBD. Because patients were on differing immunosuppressive treatments, the repertoires may have picked up extra background noise and inter-individual variability.

Library prep was done by 5' RACE. For each TCR library, 3,500 to 4,500 ng of total RNA was used. For each sample, cDNA synthesis with SMARTScribe reverse transcriptase was split into eight separate reactions. During cDNA synthesis, template switching introduced unique molecular identifiers that contained a 6-nucleotide sample barcode. TCRalpha and TCRbeta cDNA was amplified in two nested PCRs of roughly 16 and 10 cycles, and bead purification was carried out after each PCR. Before amplification, cDNA was treated with uracil DNA-glycosylase and purified using the QIAquick PCR purification kit. The second PCR added Illumina TruSeq-compatible adapters along with sample-specific barcodes. Library quality and concentration were assessed using TapeStation and Qubit, and approximately 5 ng of each library was pooled. Pooled libraries were sequenced on an Illumina HiSeq2500 single-index Rapid Run with 2 x 100 bp reads and custom sequencing primers. On the study's bioinformatics: UMI-based consensus assembly with MiGEC version 1.2.6 was used to correct PCR and sequencing errors. MiXCR version 2.1.1 was used to carry out V(D)J alignment, clonotype assembly and CDR3 extraction. Normalisation of gene usage, clonotype sharing and MAIT/NKT TCR abundance was achieved by analysing the top 1000, 10 000 and 20 000 clonotypes per sample. Diversity was computed as the inverse Simpson index with the vegan R package after downsampling to 27 000 UMIs. Statistical testing used paired Mann-Whitney U tests on the discordant twin pairs and applied Benjamini-Hochberg correction for multiple testing. After TCRdb reprocessed the reads, each CDR3 protein sequence was kept as one row, without DNA. None of the V and J calls come from the authors' own analysis; TCRdb made them. This sample's listing comprises approximately 400,000 distinct CDR3 sequences. The ten top clones hold around 2.4% of the sample.

The V and J genes are TRBV3-1 and TRBJ1-1. This TCR came from a human donor with ulcerative colitis or Crohn's disease, or a healthy co-twin of an affected twin (not recorded which). The specimen was blood. CDR3 reads: CASSPDSHYPEAFF.